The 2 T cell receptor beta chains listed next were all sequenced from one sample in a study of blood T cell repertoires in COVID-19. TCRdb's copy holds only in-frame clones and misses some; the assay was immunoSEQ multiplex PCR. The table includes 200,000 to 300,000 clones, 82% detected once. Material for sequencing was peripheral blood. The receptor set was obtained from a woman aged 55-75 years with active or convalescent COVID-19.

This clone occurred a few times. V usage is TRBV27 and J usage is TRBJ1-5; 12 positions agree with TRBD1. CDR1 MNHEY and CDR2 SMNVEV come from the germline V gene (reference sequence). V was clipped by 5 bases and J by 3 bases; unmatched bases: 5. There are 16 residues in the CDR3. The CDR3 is CASSQGTGGINQPQHF. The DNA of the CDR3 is TGTGCCAGCAGTCAAGGGACAGGGGGCATCAATCAGCCCCAGCATTTT.

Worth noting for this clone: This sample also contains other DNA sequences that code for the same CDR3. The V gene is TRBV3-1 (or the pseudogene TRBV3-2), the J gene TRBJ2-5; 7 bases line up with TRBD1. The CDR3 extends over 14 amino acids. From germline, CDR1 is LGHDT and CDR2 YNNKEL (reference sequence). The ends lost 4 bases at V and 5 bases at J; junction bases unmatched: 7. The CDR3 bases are TGTGCCAGCAGCCTAAGACAGGGCGGGGAGACCCAGTACTTC. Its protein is CASSLRQGGETQYF.